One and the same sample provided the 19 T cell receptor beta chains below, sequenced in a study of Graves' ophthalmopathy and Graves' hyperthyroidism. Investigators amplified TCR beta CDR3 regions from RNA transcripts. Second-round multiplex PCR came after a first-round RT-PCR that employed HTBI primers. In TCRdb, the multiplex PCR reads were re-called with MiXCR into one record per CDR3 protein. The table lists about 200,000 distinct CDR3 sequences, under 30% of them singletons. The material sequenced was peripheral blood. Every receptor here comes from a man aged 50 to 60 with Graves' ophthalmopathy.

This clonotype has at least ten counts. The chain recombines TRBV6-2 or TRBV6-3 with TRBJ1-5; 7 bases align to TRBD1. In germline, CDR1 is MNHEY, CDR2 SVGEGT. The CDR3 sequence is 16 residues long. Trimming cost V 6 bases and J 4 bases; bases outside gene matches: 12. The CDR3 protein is CASSPLRQGTNQPQHF. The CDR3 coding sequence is TGTGCCAGCAGCCCCCTCCGACAGGGTACAAATCAGCCCCAGCATTTT.

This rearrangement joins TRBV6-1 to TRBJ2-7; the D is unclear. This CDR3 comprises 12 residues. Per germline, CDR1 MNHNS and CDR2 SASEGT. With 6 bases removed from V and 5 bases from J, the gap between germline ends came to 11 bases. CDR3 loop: CASSPTNNEQYF. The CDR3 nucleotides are TGTGCCAGCAGCCCCACCAACAACGAGCAGTACTTC.

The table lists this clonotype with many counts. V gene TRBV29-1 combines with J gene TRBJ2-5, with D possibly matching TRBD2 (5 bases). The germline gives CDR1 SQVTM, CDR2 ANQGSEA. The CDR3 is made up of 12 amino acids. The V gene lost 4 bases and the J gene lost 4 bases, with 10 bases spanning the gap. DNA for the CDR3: TGCAGCGTTGGTCGAGGGAGAGAGACCCAGTACTTC. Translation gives CSVGRGRETQYF. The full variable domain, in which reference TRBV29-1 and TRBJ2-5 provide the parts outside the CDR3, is SAVISQKPSRDICQRGTSLTIQCQVDSQVTMMFWYRQQPGQSLTLIATANQGSEATYESGFVIDKFPISRPNLTFSTLTVSNMSPEDSSIYLCSVGRGRETQYFGPGTRLLVL.

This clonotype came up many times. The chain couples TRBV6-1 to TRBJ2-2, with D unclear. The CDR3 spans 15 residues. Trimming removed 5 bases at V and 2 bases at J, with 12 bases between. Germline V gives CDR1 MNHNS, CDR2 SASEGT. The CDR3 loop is CASSPGYHNTGELFF. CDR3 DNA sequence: TGTGCCAGCAGTCCGGGCTACCATAACACCGGGGAGCTGTTTTTT.

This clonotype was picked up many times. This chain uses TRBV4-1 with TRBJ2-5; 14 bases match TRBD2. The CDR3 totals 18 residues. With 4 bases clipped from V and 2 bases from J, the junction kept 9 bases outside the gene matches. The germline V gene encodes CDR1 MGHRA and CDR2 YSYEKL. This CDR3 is CASSPGRGLAGGQETQYF. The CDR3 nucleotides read TGCGCCAGCAGCCCCGGGCGCGGACTAGCGGGAGGACAAGAGACCCAGTACTTC.

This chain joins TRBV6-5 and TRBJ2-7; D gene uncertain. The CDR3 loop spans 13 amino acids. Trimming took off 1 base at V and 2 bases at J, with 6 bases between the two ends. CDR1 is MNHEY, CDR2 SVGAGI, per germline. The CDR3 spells CASSYYGAYEQYF. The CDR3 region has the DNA TGTGCCAGCAGTTACTACGGAGCCTACGAGCAGTACTTC.

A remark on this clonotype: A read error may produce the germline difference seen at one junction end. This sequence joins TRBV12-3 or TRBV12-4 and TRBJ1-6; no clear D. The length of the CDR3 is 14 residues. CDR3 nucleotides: TGTGCCAGCAGTTTAGGGCAGAATAATTCACCCCTCCGCTTT. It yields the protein CASSLGQNNSPLRF.

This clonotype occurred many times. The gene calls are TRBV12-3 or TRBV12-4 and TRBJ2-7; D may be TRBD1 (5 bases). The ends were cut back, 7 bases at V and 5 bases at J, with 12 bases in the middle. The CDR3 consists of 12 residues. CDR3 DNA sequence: TGTGCCAGCACCCAGGGCCCAAACGAGCAGTACTTC. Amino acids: CASTQGPNEQYF.

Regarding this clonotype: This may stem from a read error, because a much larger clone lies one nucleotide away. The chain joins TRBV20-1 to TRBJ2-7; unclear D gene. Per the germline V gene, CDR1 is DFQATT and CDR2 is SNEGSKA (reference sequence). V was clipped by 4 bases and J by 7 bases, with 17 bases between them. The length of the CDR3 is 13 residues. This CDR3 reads CSATARTPGEQYF. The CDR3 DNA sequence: TGCAGTGCTACCGCCAGGACCCCTGGGGAGCAGTACTTC.

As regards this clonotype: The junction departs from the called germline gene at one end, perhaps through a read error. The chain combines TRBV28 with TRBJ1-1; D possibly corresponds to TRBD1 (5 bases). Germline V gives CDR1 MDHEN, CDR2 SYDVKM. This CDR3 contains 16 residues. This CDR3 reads CASSLLGVPMNTEAFF. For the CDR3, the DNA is TGTGCCAGCAGCTTATTGGGGGTCCCCATGAACACTGAAGCTTTCTTT.

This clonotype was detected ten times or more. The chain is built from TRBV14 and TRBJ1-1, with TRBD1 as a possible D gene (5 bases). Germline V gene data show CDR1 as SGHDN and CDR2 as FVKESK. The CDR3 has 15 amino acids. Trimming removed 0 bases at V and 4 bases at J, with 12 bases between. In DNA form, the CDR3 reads TGTGCCAGCAGCCAAGACTCCGGGAGGGGCACTGAAGCTTTCTTT. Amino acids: CASSQDSGRGTEAFF.

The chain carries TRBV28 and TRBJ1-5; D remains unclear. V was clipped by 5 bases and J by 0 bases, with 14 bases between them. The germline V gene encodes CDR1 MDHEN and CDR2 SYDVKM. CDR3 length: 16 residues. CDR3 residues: CASSGKGIYSNQPQHF. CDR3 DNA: TGTGCCAGCAGTGGGAAAGGGATTTATAGCAATCAGCCCCAGCATTTT.

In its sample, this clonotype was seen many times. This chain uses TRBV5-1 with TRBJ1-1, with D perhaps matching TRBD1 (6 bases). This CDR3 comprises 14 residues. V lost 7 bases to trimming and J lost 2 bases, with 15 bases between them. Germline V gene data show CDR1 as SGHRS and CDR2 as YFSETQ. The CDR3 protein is CASSVDSPNTEAFF. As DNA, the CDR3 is TGCGCCAGCTCCGTGGACAGTCCCAACACTGAAGCTTTCTTT.

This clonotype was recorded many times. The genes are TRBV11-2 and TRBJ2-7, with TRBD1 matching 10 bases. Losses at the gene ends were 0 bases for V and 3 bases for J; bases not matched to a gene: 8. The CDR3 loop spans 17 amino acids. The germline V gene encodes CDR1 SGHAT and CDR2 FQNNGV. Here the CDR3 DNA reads TGTGCCAGCAGCTTAGATAGGTCCCGGACAGGGGGCTACGAGCAGTACTTC. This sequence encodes CASSLDRSRTGGYEQYF.

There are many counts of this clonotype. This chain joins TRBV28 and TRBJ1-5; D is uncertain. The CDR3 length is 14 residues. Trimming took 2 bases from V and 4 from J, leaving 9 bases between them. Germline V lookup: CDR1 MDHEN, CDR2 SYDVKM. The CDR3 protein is CASSLGLGNQPQHF. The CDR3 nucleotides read TGTGCCAGCAGTTTAGGGCTCGGGAATCAGCCCCAGCATTTT.

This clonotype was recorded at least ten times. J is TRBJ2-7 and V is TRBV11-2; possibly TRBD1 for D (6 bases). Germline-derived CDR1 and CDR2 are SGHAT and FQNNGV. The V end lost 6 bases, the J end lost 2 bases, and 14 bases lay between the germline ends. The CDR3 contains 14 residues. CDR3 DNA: TGTGCCAGCAGTGGGCAGGGGTACCCCTACGAGCAGTACTTC. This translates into CASSGQGYPYEQYF.

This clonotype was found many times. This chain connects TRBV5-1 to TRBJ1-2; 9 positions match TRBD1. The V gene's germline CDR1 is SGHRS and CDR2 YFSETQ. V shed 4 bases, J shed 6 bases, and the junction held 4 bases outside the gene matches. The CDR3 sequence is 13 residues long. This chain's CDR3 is CASSLTGGDGYTF. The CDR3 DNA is TGCGCCAGCAGCCTGACAGGGGGGGATGGCTACACCTTC. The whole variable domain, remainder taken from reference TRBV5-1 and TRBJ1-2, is KAGVTQTPRYLIKTRGQQVTLSCSPISGHRSVSWYQQTPGQGLQFLFEYFSETQRNKGNFPGRFSGRQFSNSRSEMNVSTLELGDSALYLCASSLTGGDGYTFGSGTRLTVV.

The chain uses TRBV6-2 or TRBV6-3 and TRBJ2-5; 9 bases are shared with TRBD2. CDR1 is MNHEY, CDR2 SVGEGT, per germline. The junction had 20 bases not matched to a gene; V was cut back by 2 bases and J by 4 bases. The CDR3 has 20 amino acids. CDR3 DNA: TGTGCCAGCAGTTACGTCCGGACTAGCGACCGTCCTAAGGGTGGAGAGACCCAGTACTTC. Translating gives CASSYVRTSDRPKGGETQYF.

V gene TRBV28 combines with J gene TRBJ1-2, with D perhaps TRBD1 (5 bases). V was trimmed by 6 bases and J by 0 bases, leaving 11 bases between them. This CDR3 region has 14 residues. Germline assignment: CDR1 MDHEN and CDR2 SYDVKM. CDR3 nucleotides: TGTGCCAGCAGAAACGGGGCAGCTAACTATGGCTACACCTTC. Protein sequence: CASRNGAANYGYTF.